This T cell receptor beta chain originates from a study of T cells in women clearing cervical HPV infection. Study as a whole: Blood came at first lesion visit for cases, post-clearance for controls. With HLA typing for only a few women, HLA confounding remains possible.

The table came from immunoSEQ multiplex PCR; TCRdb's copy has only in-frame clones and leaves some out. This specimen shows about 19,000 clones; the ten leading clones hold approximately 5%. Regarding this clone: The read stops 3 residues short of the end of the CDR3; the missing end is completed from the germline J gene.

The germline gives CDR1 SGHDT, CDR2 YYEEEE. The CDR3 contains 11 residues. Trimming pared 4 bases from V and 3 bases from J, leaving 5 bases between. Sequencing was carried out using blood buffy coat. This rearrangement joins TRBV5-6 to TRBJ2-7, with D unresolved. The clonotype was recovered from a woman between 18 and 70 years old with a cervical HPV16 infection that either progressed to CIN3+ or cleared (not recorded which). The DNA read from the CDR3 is TGTGCCAGCAGCCAAAACTACGAG. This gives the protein CASSQNYE. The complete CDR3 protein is CASSQNYEQYF.